The 20 T cell receptor beta chains below come from one sample, sequenced in a study of cytomegalovirus exposure and HLA in healthy donors. The study ran its PCR with 60 Vbeta and 13 Jbeta primers. The repertoire was sequenced with immunoSEQ multiplex PCR; TCRdb's copy has only in-frame clones and lacks some. The sample lists around 150,000 clones, over 75% occurring once. The sequenced material came from PBMCs. These receptors originate from a man aged 30 to 39 in good health and CMV-seropositive.

This clone turned up a few times. The CDR3 spells CASRKGQNTEAFF. The DNA for the CDR3 is TGTGCCAGCAGAAAGGGACAGAACACTGAAGCTTTCTTT. The V gene is TRBV25-1, the J gene TRBJ1-1; D perhaps matches TRBD1 (6 bases). Trimming took off 6 bases at V and 1 base at J, with 9 bases between the two ends. The CDR3 is 13 amino acids. The germline gives CDR1 MGHDK, CDR2 SYGVNS. Supplemented by reference TRBV25-1 and TRBJ1-1, the full variable domain reads EADIYQTPRYLVIGTGKKITLECSQTMGHDKMYWYQQDPGMELHLIHYSYGVNSTEKGDLSSESTVSRIRTEHFPLTLESARPSHTSQYLCASRKGQNTEAFFGQGTRLTVV.

V is TRBV27 and J is TRBJ2-7; 15 bases align to TRBD2. V lost 2 bases to trimming and J lost 2 bases; unmatched junction nucleotides: 7. Per the germline V gene, CDR1 is MNHEY and CDR2 is SMNVEV (reference sequence). This CDR3 is built from 18 residues. The CDR3, as DNA: TGTGCCAGCAGTTTAAGGACTAGCGGGGGGGCCTTCCCCTACGAGCAGTACTTC. Translated: CASSLRTSGGAFPYEQYF.

This chain joins TRBV5-5 and TRBJ1-1; no clear D. The germline V gene encodes CDR1 SGHKS and CDR2 YYEKEE (reference sequence). This CDR3 is built from 16 residues. V dropped 0 bases and J dropped 1 base, with 13 bases sitting between them. The CDR3: CASSLALRGSNTEAFF. Here the CDR3 DNA reads TGTGCCAGCAGCTTGGCCCTACGAGGCTCGAACACTGAAGCTTTCTTT.

The rearrangement links TRBV15 to TRBJ2-5; 10 bases match TRBD1. TRBJ2-7 explains the end of the DNA better; the J call may be wrong. The CDR3 sequence is 15 residues long. Per germline, CDR1 LNHNV and CDR2 YYDKDF (reference sequence). The DNA of the CDR3 is TGTGCCACCAGCAGAGGACAGGGGGCATTTTACGAGCAGTACTTC. It encodes CATSRGQGAFYEQYF.

The V call is TRBV19, the J call TRBJ2-2; the match to TRBD2 covers 10 bases. The CDR3 loop spans 15 amino acids. The ends lost 8 bases at V and 5 bases at J; junction bases unmatched: 8. The germline CDR1 and CDR2 sequences are LNHDA and SQIVND (reference sequence). For the CDR3, the DNA is TGTGCCAGTTTTCAGCGGGAGGGAGGGACCGGGGAGCTGTTTTTT. It is translated as CASFQREGGTGELFF. The variable domain in full, completed from reference TRBV19 and TRBJ2-2, reads DGGITQSPKYLFRKEGQNVTLSCEQNLNHDAMYWYRQDPGQGLRLIYYSQIVNDFQKGDIAEGYSVSREKKESFPLTVTSAQKNPTAFYLCASFQREGGTGELFFGEGSRLTVL.

The chain couples TRBV7-8 to TRBJ2-7; weak D call: TRBD2 (5 bases). The CDR3 has 15 amino acids. Germline V gives CDR1 SGHVS, CDR2 FQNEAQ. With 4 bases removed from V and 7 bases from J, the gap between germline ends came to 20 bases. CDR3 bases: TGTGCCAGCAGCTCCGGGCAGAGTGGACTGGGGGAGCAGTACTTC. This gives the protein CASSSGQSGLGEQYF.

V is TRBV7-2 and J is TRBJ1-5, with TRBD1 matching over 7 bases. The germline V gene has CDR1 SGHTA and CDR2 FQGNSA. The CDR3 is 16 residues long. Trimming removed 5 bases from V and 3 bases from J; junction bases left unmatched: 10. The CDR3 sequence is CASSVGTASFNQPQHF. The DNA of the CDR3 is TGTGCCAGCAGCGTGGGGACAGCTTCTTTCAATCAGCCCCAGCATTTT.

V is TRBV11-2 and J is TRBJ2-7, with 10 bases matching TRBD2. J lost 3 bases, V lost 0 bases, and 5 bases had no gene match. The CDR3 loop spans 16 amino acids. From germline, CDR1 is SGHAT and CDR2 FQNNGV. CDR3 protein: CASSLDSLAGVYEQYF. The CDR3 DNA sequence: TGTGCCAGCAGCTTAGATTCCCTAGCGGGAGTCTACGAGCAGTACTTC.

This chain connects TRBV28 to TRBJ1-2; 8 bases are a match to TRBD1. The CDR3 consists of 15 residues. The trim removed 4 bases at V and 5 bases at J, leaving 9 bases unmatched. CDR1 and CDR2 from the germline V gene are MDHEN and SYDVKM. CDR3 amino acids: CASSSIRDRTYGYTF. In nucleotides, the CDR3 is TGTGCCAGCAGTTCAATCCGGGACAGGACTTATGGCTACACCTTC.

The chain has TRBV7-6 and TRBJ1-1; tentative D call: TRBD1 (5 bases). Germline loops: CDR1 SGHVS, CDR2 FNYEAQ. V was clipped by 1 base and J by 3 bases, with 6 bases between them. The CDR3 runs to 13 residues. CDR3 in amino acids: CASSLGGDTEAFF. CDR3 DNA: TGTGCCAGCAGCTTAGGGGGCGACACTGAAGCTTTCTTT.

This chain joins TRBV6-1 and TRBJ1-6, with D possibly being TRBD1 (5 bases). Trimming shortened V by 6 bases and J by 10 bases, and 16 bases separated the two germline ends. The germline gives CDR1 MNHNS, CDR2 SASEGT. The CDR3 has 14 residues. This chain's CDR3 is CASSRGGRNSPLHF. The CDR3 DNA follows: TGTGCCAGCAGCCGGGGGGGAAGGAACTCACCCCTCCACTTT.

The J gene is TRBJ2-3, the V gene TRBV5-5; TRBD2 matches 9 bases. In germline, CDR1 is SGHKS, CDR2 YYEKEE (reference sequence). The CDR3 totals 17 residues. V trimming: 1 base; J trimming: 1 base; junction bases outside the gene matches: 7. The CDR3 protein is CASSLIIAGEGTDTQYF. DNA of the CDR3: TGTGCCAGCAGCTTGATAATAGCGGGAGAGGGCACAGATACGCAGTATTTT.

This clone has only one observation. V and J are TRBV9 and TRBJ2-1; 7 nucleotides agree with TRBD2. Germline V gene lookup returns CDR1 SGDLS and CDR2 YYNGEE. CDR3 length: 15 amino acids. V lost 0 bases to trimming and J lost 2 bases; unmatched junction nucleotides: 2. The CDR3 reads CASSVGGGPYNEQFF. As DNA, the CDR3 is TGTGCCAGCAGCGTAGGGGGAGGGCCCTACAATGAGCAGTTCTTC.

This clone was counted between two and nine times. CDR3 coding DNA: TGCGCCAGCAGCTTCGGACAGGGGGTTAATAATGAAAAACTGTTTTTT. It encodes CASSFGQGVNNEKLFF. This rearrangement joins TRBV5-1 to TRBJ1-4; TRBD1 agrees at 10 bases. Germline CDR1 and CDR2: SGHRS and YFSETQ. The CDR3 runs 16 residues. Trimming at V came to 2 bases and at J to 4 bases, leaving 5 bases not matched to a gene.

Comments on this clone: The same CDR3 arises from other DNA sequences in this sample as well. This rearrangement joins TRBV7-2 to TRBJ2-1; 9 bases match TRBD2. The CDR3 loop spans 15 amino acids. Germline trimming cut 2 bases from V and 4 bases from J; bases unmatched to any gene: 3. Germline V gene data show CDR1 as SGHTA and CDR2 as FQGNSA. In DNA form, the CDR3 reads TGTGCCAGCAGCTTAAGCGGGAGGTCATACAATGAGCAGTTCTTC. Amino acids: CASSLSGRSYNEQFF.

The chain joins TRBV11-3 to TRBJ2-3; 7 positions agree with TRBD1. V lost 5 bases, J lost 4 bases, and 6 bases stayed unmatched. CDR1 and CDR2 (germline): SGHNT, YENEEA. The CDR3 contains 14 residues. The CDR3 protein is CASSRQGPADTQYF. CDR3 nucleotides: TGTGCCAGCAGCCGACAGGGTCCGGCAGATACGCAGTATTTT.

This chain joins TRBV19 and TRBJ1-2; maybe TRBD1 (5 bases). The CDR3 runs 12 residues. Trimming shortened V by 6 bases and J by 4 bases, and 9 bases separated the two germline ends. CDR1 and CDR2 from the germline V gene are LNHDA and SQIVND (reference sequence). In DNA, the CDR3 is TGTGCCAGTAGCGACAGATCCTATGGCTACACCTTC. It is translated as CASSDRSYGYTF.

This chain joins TRBV5-1 and TRBJ1-6, with a weak D call TRBD1 (6 bases). Trimming removed 0 bases at V and 5 bases at J, with 6 bases between. This CDR3 is 14 amino acids long. Per the germline V gene, CDR1 is SGHRS and CDR2 is YFSETQ. In DNA, the CDR3 is TGCGCCAGCAGCTTGGGGGACAATAATTCACCCCTCCACTTT. Protein: CASSLGDNNSPLHF.

This rearrangement joins TRBV4-3 to TRBJ2-2; 8 nucleotides align to TRBD2. Germline assignment: CDR1 LGHNA and CDR2 YSLEER. CDR3 length: 18 residues. V shed 4 bases and J 1 base; nucleotides not matched to a gene: 11. CDR3 amino acids: CASSRGVAGTMNTGELFF. The CDR3 nucleotides are TGCGCCAGCAGCCGAGGAGTAGCGGGGACTATGAACACCGGGGAGCTGTTTTTT.

The chain is built from TRBV7-2 and TRBJ2-1; the match to TRBD2 covers 9 bases. CDR3 size: 16 residues. CDR1 and CDR2 (germline): SGHTA, FQGNSA. Trimming took 5 bases from V and 5 from J; bases not matched to a gene: 10. This chain's CDR3 is CASSPSNAGGDNEQFF. For the CDR3, the DNA is TGTGCCAGCAGCCCCTCAAACGCGGGGGGGGACAATGAGCAGTTCTTC.